This TCR beta chain was identified in a study of blood T cell repertoires in COVID-19. Cohort allocation depended upon clinical history that participants reported. Sequencing used immunoSEQ multiplex PCR; TCRdb keeps in-frame clones, though not all of them. This sample has some 150,000 clones, with approximately 78% found just once. The CDR3 extends over 16 amino acids. Germline V CDR1 and CDR2: SGDLS, YYNGEE. J lost 9 bases, V lost 5 bases, and 15 bases had no gene match. The chain employs TRBV9 and TRBJ1-5, with 9 nucleotides matching TRBD1. Sequencing was carried out using PBMCs or T cells enriched from blood (not recorded which). The receptor was derived from a woman between 45 and 65 years old who had recovered from COVID-19. CDR3 DNA: TGTGCCAGCAGACTAAAGGGACAGGGACGAAACCGGCCCCAGCATTTT. Translation: CASRLKGQGRNRPQHF.